These 32 T cell receptor beta chains were all obtained from the same sample, sequenced in a study of regulatory T cells in long-lasting Graves disease (dated by TCRdb to about 2021). The library was made by multiplex PCR. The sequencer was an Illumina HiSeq 4000. To build TCR beta libraries, CDR3 regions were amplified by Arm-PCR using iRepertoire HTBI primers. Using fastp at Q25 and MiXCR, TCRdb reprocessed the public reads and kept productive beta chains. Every distinct CDR3 protein forms one entry, paired with its most common genes and DNA. The sample contains roughly 400,000 distinct CDR3 sequences, 21% of them found a single time. Of the sample, roughly an eighth falls within the top ten clones. The time point label here, explained by the study, means: persistent/refractory GD, antithyroid drugs over 5 years with positive TRAb. For both TCR sequencing and RNA sequencing, RNA was extracted from PBMCs in TRIzol.

Sequenced here: peripheral blood mononuclear cells (PBMCs), sampled when the disease was refractory, from a patient treated with antithyroid drugs. These receptors were obtained from a female donor with Graves disease.

This clonotype was counted at least ten times. J is TRBJ1-5 and V is TRBV28; TRBD1 matches 8 bases. From germline, CDR1 is MDHEN and CDR2 SYDVKM. The trim removed 5 bases at V and 5 bases at J, leaving 5 bases unmatched. The CDR3 sequence is 14 residues long. CDR3 in amino acids: CASSRQGKDQPQHF. DNA for the CDR3: TGTGCCAGCAGTCGACAGGGGAAGGATCAGCCCCAGCATTTT.

This chain connects TRBV9 to TRBJ1-3, with no clear D. V was pared by 4 bases and J by 2 bases, with 10 bases between. Germline lookup yields CDR1 SGDLS and CDR2 YYNGEE. This CDR3 region has 14 residues. In nucleotides, the CDR3 is TGTGCCAGCAGCCCCCTTGGGGCTGGAAACACCATATATTTT. Translation: CASSPLGAGNTIYF.

This clonotype was recorded at least ten times. The CDR3 sequence: CASVALGFSAFF. The CDR3 DNA reads TGTGCCAGCGTCGCTCTGGGGTTCTCAGCTTTCTTT. This sequence joins TRBV2 and TRBJ1-1; D ambiguous. Trimming removed 8 bases at V and 10 bases at J, with 17 bases between. CDR3 size: 12 residues. Germline V gene lookup returns CDR1 SNHLY and CDR2 FYNNEI.

The chain carries TRBV7-9 and TRBJ1-2, with D perhaps TRBD1 (5 bases). Per the germline V gene, CDR1 is SEHNR and CDR2 is FQNEAQ (reference sequence). The CDR3 runs 14 residues. The germline V and J ends were trimmed by 0 bases and 5 bases, with 10 bases remaining between them. The CDR3 region has the DNA TGTGCCAGCAGCTTAGCAGGGGCGGCTTATGGCTACACCTTC. Translated: CASSLAGAAYGYTF.

In its sample, this clonotype was seen a few times. The chain uses TRBV4-2 and TRBJ2-7; the match to TRBD2 covers 9 bases. The CDR3 is 15 amino acids. Germline CDR1 LGHNA, CDR2 YNFKEQ. V lost 0 bases to trimming and J lost 2 bases; unmatched junction nucleotides: 2. CDR3 in amino acids: CASSQDGGRAYEQYF. In nucleotides, the CDR3 is TGTGCCAGCAGCCAAGATGGCGGGAGGGCCTACGAGCAGTACTTC.

This clonotype was recorded a few times. The rearrangement uses TRBV20-1 and TRBJ1-1, with 7 bases aligning to TRBD1. The CDR3 is 14 residues long. The V segment lost 5 bases and the J segment 5 bases; nucleotides outside the gene matches: 11. Germline values: CDR1 DFQATT, CDR2 SNEGSKA (reference sequence). CDR3 residues: CSAPGGTANTEAFF. CDR3 in DNA: TGCAGTGCTCCGGGGGGGACAGCAAATACTGAAGCTTTCTTT.

This clonotype was found a few times. V is TRBV20-1 and J is TRBJ1-2; TRBD1 might be the D (5 bases). The CDR3 is made up of 15 amino acids. Germline lookup yields CDR1 DFQATT and CDR2 SNEGSKA (reference sequence). Trimming took 0 bases from V and 1 from J, leaving 12 bases between them. CDR3 DNA: TGCAGTGCTAGAGATCTTGGGGCGGGTAACTATGGCTACACCTTC. Amino acid sequence: CSARDLGAGNYGYTF.

This clonotype appeared many times. The chain employs TRBV6-1 and TRBJ1-1; possibly TRBD1 for D (6 bases). The CDR3 sequence is 14 residues long. The V and J ends lost 8 bases and 10 bases respectively, with 23 bases between them. Germline V gene sequence: CDR1 MNHNS, CDR2 SASEGT. The CDR3 loop is CASWGGGRAIRAFF. CDR3 DNA: TGTGCCAGCTGGGGGGGGGGCAGGGCAATCCGAGCTTTCTTT.

As for this clonotype: A single base separates this from a much larger clone, so it may be a read error. The J gene is TRBJ2-7, the V gene TRBV28; possible D gene TRBD1, 8 bases. The CDR3 length is 15 residues. Per germline, CDR1 MDHEN and CDR2 SYDVKM. The CDR3 spells CASSRPSDRDYAQYF. The CDR3 DNA follows: TGTGCCAGCAGTAGACCATCGGACAGGGACTACGCGCAGTACTTC.

In this sample, this clonotype turned up many times. The chain combines TRBV2 with TRBJ1-3; TRBD1 matches at 7 bases. This CDR3 contains 16 residues. Germline V gives CDR1 SNHLY, CDR2 FYNNEI. After removal of 2 bases from V and 0 bases from J, the junction contained 4 bases not matched to a gene. CDR3 DNA sequence: TGTGCCAGCAGTGAAAGGACAGGCAACTCTGGAAACACCATATATTTT. Its translation: CASSERTGNSGNTIYF. Variable domain in full (rest from reference TRBV2 and TRBJ1-3): EPEVTQTPSHQVTQMGQEVILRCVPISNHLYFYWYRQILGQKVEFLVSFYNNEISEKSEIFDDQFSVERPDGSNFTLKIRSTKLEDSAMYFCASSERTGNSGNTIYFGEGSWLTVV.

The rearrangement links TRBV9 to TRBJ2-5, with D perhaps TRBD2 (6 bases). Trimming shortened V by 0 bases and J by 3 bases, and 9 bases separated the two germline ends. Germline CDR1 is SGDLS and CDR2 is YYNGEE. The length of the CDR3 is 14 residues. The CDR3 reads CASSVGRREETQYF. In DNA form, the CDR3 reads TGTGCCAGCAGCGTAGGCAGGAGGGAAGAGACCCAGTACTTC.

This clonotype was recorded at least ten times. This rearrangement joins TRBV28 to TRBJ1-5; possibly TRBD1 for D (6 bases). The CDR3 consists of 14 residues. CDR1 and CDR2 from the germline V gene are MDHEN and SYDVKM. V was shortened by 6 bases and J by 7 bases, with 16 bases between the two germline ends. CDR3 residues: CASSPGGGPQPQHF. The CDR3 region has the DNA TGTGCCAGCAGCCCGGGTGGGGGCCCCCAGCCCCAGCATTTT.

DNA of the CDR3: TGCAGCGTTGAAGGGCCAGCGGGGTACGAGCAGTACTTC. It translates to CSVEGPAGYEQYF. The chain has TRBV29-1 and TRBJ2-7; 7 bases agree with TRBD2. The V and J ends lost 1 base and 4 bases, in that order; junction bases with no gene match: 4. The CDR3 length is 13 residues. CDR1 and CDR2 (germline): SQVTM, ANQGSEA.

This clonotype was detected ten times or more. This rearrangement joins TRBV12-3 or TRBV12-4 to TRBJ2-2; 7 bases agree with TRBD2. The CDR3 is 14 residues long. Germline trimming cut 1 base from V and 6 bases from J; bases unmatched to any gene: 2. The CDR3 sequence is CASSLVGRAGELFF. Written as DNA, the CDR3 is TGTGCCAGCAGTTTAGTAGGGAGGGCCGGGGAGCTGTTTTTT.

The J gene is TRBJ2-3, the V gene TRBV27; 11 positions match TRBD2. The CDR3 runs 15 residues. Trimming at V came to 6 bases and at J to 0 bases, leaving 2 bases not matched to a gene. Germline-derived CDR1 and CDR2 are MNHEY and SMNVEV (reference sequence). In nucleotides, the CDR3 is TGTGCCAGCAGCCGACTAGCGGGAAGCACAGATACGCAGTATTTT. Translated, it gives CASSRLAGSTDTQYF.

This clonotype was seen only a few times. The chain uses TRBV7-6 and TRBJ2-4; a possible D gene is TRBD1 (7 bases). Trimming pared 5 bases from V and 2 bases from J, leaving 28 bases between. The germline gives CDR1 SGHVS, CDR2 FNYEAQ. There are 20 residues in the CDR3. In nucleotides, the CDR3 is TGTGCCAGCAGCACGGGAAACCCGCAGGGGGGAGGACCTCCCAAAAACATTCAGTACTTC. The encoded protein is CASSTGNPQGGGPPKNIQYF.

On this clonotype itself: A much larger clone differs by one base, so this may be a read error. This CDR3 is missing its conserved last phenylalanine or tryptophan, likely due to a read error. The V and J genes are TRBV7-8 and TRBJ1-1; D unresolved. The CDR3 sequence is 13 residues long. V was cut by 1 base and J by 1 base, with 4 bases left in between. CDR1 is SGHVS and CDR2 is FQNEAQ in the germline V gene. CDR3 DNA: TGTGCCAGCAGCTTAGAGACGAACACTGAAGCTTTCGTT. It encodes CASSLETNTEAFV.

This clonotype was seen only a few times. The chain has TRBV7-9 and TRBJ2-2, with D possibly matching TRBD2 (5 bases). CDR3 length: 16 amino acids. Per germline, CDR1 SEHNR and CDR2 FQNEAQ (reference sequence). Trimming left V 4 bases short and J 5 bases short, with 17 bases between. The CDR3 sequence: CASSYAGGEGTGELFF. CDR3 nucleotides: TGTGCCAGCAGCTACGCCGGCGGAGAGGGAACCGGGGAGCTGTTTTTT.

This clonotype was picked up many times. The gene calls are TRBV29-1 and TRBJ2-1; TRBD2 matches at 7 bases. J lost 4 bases, V lost 3 bases, and 3 bases had no gene match. Germline V gives CDR1 SQVTM, CDR2 ANQGSEA. The CDR3 contains 13 residues. This chain's CDR3 is CSVDVAGYNEQFF. The CDR3 region has the DNA TGCAGCGTTGACGTAGCGGGTTACAATGAGCAGTTCTTC.

This clonotype has ten or more counts. The V gene is TRBV3-1, the J gene TRBJ2-5; 13 bases are a match to TRBD2. The CDR3 runs 15 residues. V dropped 0 bases and J dropped 7; count of bases not matched to a gene: 2. The germline V gene encodes CDR1 LGHDT and CDR2 YNNKEL (reference sequence). The CDR3: CASSQELAGGGTQYF. The CDR3 bases are TGTGCCAGCAGCCAAGAACTAGCGGGAGGGGGGACCCAGTACTTC.

This clonotype showed up many times. V and J are TRBV7-9 and TRBJ1-1; D is undetermined. CDR3 length equals 15 residues. The germline gives CDR1 SEHNR, CDR2 FQNEAQ (reference sequence). Trimming removed 1 base from V and 4 bases from J, with 13 bases in between. The CDR3 sequence: CASSLVGVLSTEAFF. The CDR3 DNA reads TGTGCCAGCAGCTTAGTTGGGGTCCTGAGCACTGAAGCTTTCTTT.

Concerning this clonotype itself: At one end, the junction sequence differs from germline, possibly due to a read error. This chain connects TRBV28 to TRBJ1-4; 8 bases align to TRBD1. There are 12 residues in the CDR3. Per the germline V gene, CDR1 is MDHEN and CDR2 is SYDVKM. This chain's CDR3 is CASSPMRDRPIF. The DNA of the CDR3 is TGTGCCAGCAGCCCCATGCGGGACAGGCCAATTTTT.

Here the CDR3 reads CASSFEQGETEAFF. The CDR3 DNA reads as TGCGCCAGCAGCTTCGAACAGGGAGAAACTGAAGCTTTCTTT. This sequence joins TRBV5-1 and TRBJ1-1, with D possibly matching TRBD1 (6 bases). CDR1 and CDR2 from the germline V gene are SGHRS and YFSETQ. Deletions cut 2 bases from V and 5 bases from J, with 13 bases between. The CDR3 is 14 amino acids. Based on the CDR3 plus reference TRBV5-1 and TRBJ1-1, the full variable domain is KAGVTQTPRYLIKTRGQQVTLSCSPISGHRSVSWYQQTPGQGLQFLFEYFSETQRNKGNFPGRFSGRQFSNSRSEMNVSTLELGDSALYLCASSFEQGETEAFFGQGTRLTVV.

For this clonotype: A read error may be the cause here, since a much bigger clone is one base away. The V call is TRBV29-1, the J call TRBJ2-7; D is unresolved. The tail of the sequence fits TRBJ2-1 better, so the J call may be wrong. The CDR3 is 14 residues long. Looked up from germline, CDR1 is SQVTM and CDR2 is ANQGSEA. The CDR3 region has the DNA TGCAGCGTTGAAGACGGACGTTACTCCTACGAGCAGTTCTTC. Residues: CSVEDGRYSYEQFF.

This clonotype has at least ten counts. CDR3 region: CASSLDWQGLHEQYF. For the CDR3, the DNA is TGCGCCAGCAGCTTGGATTGGCAGGGTCTCCACGAGCAGTACTTC. This chain links TRBV5-1 with TRBJ2-7, with TRBD1 as a possible D gene (5 bases). With 0 bases removed from V and 5 bases from J, the gap between germline ends came to 15 bases. Germline CDR1 is SGHRS and CDR2 is YFSETQ. This CDR3 region has 15 residues.

Ten or more counts support this clonotype. This chain uses TRBV28 with TRBJ1-2; TRBD1 agrees at 9 bases. The V gene end was trimmed by 7 bases and the J gene end by 8 bases; junction bases not matched to a gene: 14. The CDR3 is made up of 15 amino acids. Germline V gene data show CDR1 as MDHEN and CDR2 as SYDVKM. The CDR3 region has the DNA TGTGCCAGCACCCTGGGGGACAGGGTGTCAGGAGGCTACACCTTC. Translated, it gives CASTLGDRVSGGYTF.

The CDR3, as DNA: TGCGCCAGCAGCTTGGTGGGGACCGAGACCGGGGAGCTGTTTTTT. Translating gives CASSLVGTETGELFF. This chain links TRBV5-1 with TRBJ2-2, with D perhaps TRBD1 or TRBD2 (5 bases each). The V end was cut by 0 bases, the J end by 5 bases, with 11 bases between. The CDR3 totals 15 residues. The germline gives CDR1 SGHRS, CDR2 YFSETQ.

This clonotype has only a few counts. The gene calls are TRBV2 and TRBJ2-2; D gene uncertain. There are 13 residues in the CDR3. V dropped 6 bases and J dropped 5 bases, with 10 bases sitting between them. CDR1 is SNHLY, CDR2 FYNNEI, per germline. CDR3 sequence reads: CASRMTWTGELFF. The CDR3 region has the DNA TGTGCCAGCAGGATGACTTGGACCGGGGAGCTGTTTTTT.

The chain uses TRBV20-1 and TRBJ2-1; 7 nucleotides line up with TRBD1. CDR1 and CDR2 from the germline V gene are DFQATT and SNEGSKA (reference sequence). V lost 3 bases and J lost 0; bases outside the gene matches: 5. This CDR3 is built from 15 residues. The CDR3 DNA sequence: TGCAGTGCTAGCTACAGGGGCCGCTCCTACAATGAGCAGTTCTTC. Protein: CSASYRGRSYNEQFF.

This clonotype occurred a few times. The chain is built from TRBV12-3 or TRBV12-4 and TRBJ2-3; D is perhaps TRBD2 (5 bases). The CDR3 is 12 amino acids. The germline V and J ends were trimmed by 5 bases and 6 bases, with 9 bases remaining between them. DNA for the CDR3: TGTGCCAGCAGTCAGACGGGGGATACGCAGTATTTT. Its translation: CASSQTGDTQYF.

A remark on this clonotype: This may be a read error, as it is one base from a much larger clone. The V and J genes are TRBV7-2 and TRBJ2-7, with D uncertain. The CDR3 consists of 12 residues. CDR1 is SGHTA and CDR2 is FQGNSA in the germline V gene. The CDR3 coding sequence is TGTGCCAGCAGCCCCTCGTTTGACGAGCAGTGCTTC. Residues: CASSPSFDEQCF.

The chain uses TRBV29-1 and TRBJ2-7, with 7 bases lining up with TRBD2. CDR3 length equals 13 residues. The ends lost 1 base at V and 6 bases at J; junction bases unmatched: 6. Germline V gives CDR1 SQVTM, CDR2 ANQGSEA. The CDR3 DNA sequence: TGCAGCGTTGAAGGGACTAGGAGAGGCGAGCAGTACTTC. Encoded protein: CSVEGTRRGEQYF.